This TCR beta chain comes out of a study of early T cells in non-severe SARS-CoV-2 infection. General study results and limits: Comparison of clonotypes with VDJdb favored anti-spike CD8 responses while missing private and CD4 specificities.

Attached unique molecular identifiers marked individual cDNA molecules. MiXCR was run by TCRdb on the 5' RACE reads, yielding one entry per CDR3 protein. The profile shows under 80,000 distinct CDR3 sequences, approximately 10% of them singletons. At least ten counts were recorded for this clonotype. Its target is not known. This CDR3 spans 14 amino acids. J lost 3 bases, V lost 4 bases, and 7 bases had no gene match. Germline loops: CDR1 SGHRS, CDR2 YFSETQ. V usage is TRBV5-1 and J usage is TRBJ2-7, with 7 bases lining up with TRBD1. The sequenced sample consisted of whole blood. This TCR came from an adult who was a healthcare worker with PCR-confirmed SARS-CoV-2 infection or an uninfected control (not recorded which). The CDR3 nucleotides are TGCGCCAGCAGCCCTGAGACAGGGATCTACGAGCAGTACTTC. Protein sequence: CASSPETGIYEQYF.